These 22 T cell receptor beta chains came from one sample sequenced in a study of identical twins. TCRdb itself ran the 5' RACE reads through MiXCR, one entry per CDR3 protein. The sample consists of 650,000 to 800,000 distinct CDR3 sequences, roughly 8% of them appearing once. The sample was also linked to a second study, of yellow fever vaccine responses in identical twins.

Sequencing used PBMCs. Receptor source: a young woman in good health.

The chain is built from TRBV28 and TRBJ2-7, with D possibly matching TRBD1 (6 bases). Germline values: CDR1 MDHEN, CDR2 SYDVKM. V lost 5 bases, J lost 3 bases, and 26 bases lay in between. The length of the CDR3 is 18 residues. CDR3 in amino acids: CASSPIRLQGPLNYEQYF. The CDR3 nucleotides read TGTGCCAGCAGTCCTATCCGATTACAGGGTCCCCTTAACTACGAGCAGTACTTC.

This clonotype was counted a few times. CDR3 nucleotides: TGTGCCAGCAGCCCCAAACGGGAGCTGTTTTTT. This sequence encodes CASSPKRELFF. This chain connects TRBV6-2 or TRBV6-3 to TRBJ2-2; D is uncertain. The length of the CDR3 is 11 residues. V was shortened by 6 bases and J by 9 bases, with 8 bases between the two germline ends. Germline V gene data show CDR1 as MNHEY and CDR2 as SVGEGT.

J is TRBJ1-4 and V is TRBV5-1; 8 bases agree with TRBD1. This CDR3 has 14 residues. Germline-derived CDR1 and CDR2 are SGHRS and YFSETQ. The trim removed 4 bases at V and 7 bases at J, leaving 6 bases unmatched. As DNA, the CDR3 is TGCGCCAGCAGCCTGACAGGGGAGGGTGAAAAACTGTTTTTT. As protein: CASSLTGEGEKLFF.

This clonotype was recorded a few times. V is TRBV25-1 and J is TRBJ2-4, with 9 positions matching TRBD2. CDR1 is MGHDK and CDR2 is SYGVNS in the germline V gene. CDR3 length equals 14 residues. V lost 3 bases and J lost 10; bases outside the gene matches: 7. In DNA, the CDR3 is TGTGCCAGCAGTGATAGCGGGGGATCAAGGATTCAGTACTTC. Translating gives CASSDSGGSRIQYF.

The table lists this clonotype with a few counts. The chain combines TRBV6-5 with TRBJ2-1; D may match TRBD1 or TRBD2 (5 bases each). Trimming pared 6 bases from V and 2 bases from J, leaving 14 bases between. CDR1 is MNHEY and CDR2 is SVGAGI in the germline V gene. This CDR3 is 15 amino acids long. The CDR3 DNA reads as TGTGCCAGCAGATTATTCCGGGACGCCTACAATGAGCAGTTCTTC. Protein product: CASRLFRDAYNEQFF.

J is TRBJ2-2 and V is TRBV7-6; no firm D call. Germline loops: CDR1 SGHVS, CDR2 FNYEAQ. The CDR3 spans 15 residues. Trimming shortened V by 0 bases and J by 6 bases, and 11 bases separated the two germline ends. CDR3 nucleotides: TGTGCCAGCAGCTTAGCGCTGGAAGGTCCCGGGGAGCTGTTTTTT. Amino acid sequence: CASSLALEGPGELFF.

In this sample, this clonotype turned up a few times. The CDR3 spells CASSPTRTGGGNQPQHF. DNA for the CDR3: TGTGCCAGCAGTCCGACGCGGACAGGGGGTGGCAATCAGCCCCAGCATTTT. This chain connects TRBV12-3 or TRBV12-4 to TRBJ1-5; 10 bases match TRBD1. The CDR3 contains 17 residues. Trimming cost V 5 bases and J 2 bases; bases outside gene matches: 9.

This clonotype was picked up a small number of times. The chain joins TRBV10-3 to TRBJ2-3, with TRBD2 matching over 10 bases. CDR1 is ENHRY and CDR2 is SYGVKD in the germline V gene. The CDR3 has 16 residues. V lost 6 bases, J lost 0 bases, and 6 bases stayed unmatched. The CDR3 coding sequence is TGTGCCATCAGAAGGACTAGCGGATCTAGCACAGATACGCAGTATTTT. It encodes CAIRRTSGSSTDTQYF.

This clonotype has a handful of counts. The rearrangement uses TRBV20-1 and TRBJ2-1, with 9 bases identical to TRBD1. The CDR3 is made up of 16 amino acids. V trimming: 0 bases; J trimming: 6 bases; junction bases outside the gene matches: 9. CDR1 DFQATT and CDR2 SNEGSKA come from the germline V gene (reference sequence). The CDR3 loop reads CSARDLVKTGGNEQFF. The CDR3 nucleotides are TGCAGTGCTAGAGATTTAGTGAAGACAGGGGGCAATGAGCAGTTCTTC.

The J gene is TRBJ2-7, the V gene TRBV6-1, with 9 bases identical to TRBD1. V lost 5 bases to trimming and J lost 7 bases; unmatched junction nucleotides: 9. The CDR3 is 14 residues long. The germline V gene has CDR1 MNHNS and CDR2 SASEGT. CDR3 coding DNA: TGTGCCAGCAGTCCCGGGACAGGGTGGGAAGAGCAGTACTTC. Translated: CASSPGTGWEEQYF.

This clonotype has a count of ten or more. One junction end does not reproduce the germline sequence, and a read error may be involved. This rearrangement joins TRBV4-1 to TRBJ2-3; D is perhaps TRBD1 (6 bases). Germline-derived CDR1 and CDR2 are MGHRA and YSYEKL. The length of the CDR3 is 16 residues. Here the CDR3 DNA reads TGCGCCAGCAGCCTCCCGGGACATCCTATCACAGATACGCAGTTTTTT. It yields the protein CASSLPGHPITDTQFF.

This chain links TRBV7-9 with TRBJ2-7, with 7 bases lining up with TRBD1. V lost 5 bases to trimming and J lost 4 bases; unmatched junction nucleotides: 11. CDR3 length equals 15 residues. Per the germline V gene, CDR1 is SEHNR and CDR2 is FQNEAQ (reference sequence). The CDR3: CASSPRQGVEYEQYF. Written as DNA, the CDR3 is TGTGCCAGCAGCCCGCGACAGGGCGTCGAGTACGAGCAGTACTTC.

This clonotype was seen ten or more times. The chain combines TRBV3-1 with TRBJ2-7; 11 bases are a match to TRBD2. Germline V gene lookup returns CDR1 LGHDT and CDR2 YNNKEL (reference sequence). This CDR3 is 17 amino acids long. With 0 bases clipped from V and 0 bases from J, the junction kept 4 bases outside the gene matches. CDR3 bases: TGTGCCAGCAGCCAAGATACGGGACTAGCGGTCTCCTACGAGCAGTACTTC. This translates into CASSQDTGLAVSYEQYF.

This clonotype has more than one count but fewer than ten. The rearrangement links TRBV15 to TRBJ2-5; possibly TRBD2 for D (6 bases). The length of the CDR3 is 13 residues. V was cut by 8 bases and J by 3 bases, with 13 bases left in between. Germline CDR1 is LNHNV and CDR2 is YYDKDF (reference sequence). The CDR3 sequence is CATGSGGKETQYF. The CDR3 DNA reads TGTGCCACCGGGTCGGGCGGGAAAGAGACCCAGTACTTC.

DNA for the CDR3: TGTGCCAGCAGTTCTGATGGGGGTTGGGGAAACATTCAGTACTTC. The encoded protein is CASSSDGGWGNIQYF. The chain has TRBV27 and TRBJ2-4; D is possibly TRBD1 or TRBD2 (5 bases each). The CDR3 extends over 15 amino acids. V shed 4 bases and J shed 6 bases, with 16 bases lying between them. Per germline, CDR1 MNHEY and CDR2 SMNVEV (reference sequence).

This clonotype was seen a single time. The rearrangement links TRBV28 to TRBJ2-3; D tentatively reads TRBD1 or TRBD2 (6 bases each). The length of the CDR3 is 14 residues. V lost 5 bases and J lost 5, with 14 bases in between. Germline CDR1 MDHEN, CDR2 SYDVKM. CDR3 residues: CASSRVQGGDTQYF. As DNA, the CDR3 is TGTGCCAGCAGTCGCGTACAGGGAGGAGATACGCAGTATTTT. Full variable domain (outside the CDR3, taken from reference TRBV28 and TRBJ2-3): DVKVTQSSRYLVKRTGEKVFLECVQDMDHENMFWYRQDPGLGLRLIYFSYDVKMKEKGDIPEGYSVSREKKERFSLILESASTNQTSMYLCASSRVQGGDTQYFGPGTRLTVL.

In its sample, this clonotype was seen many times. The chain recombines TRBV5-1 with TRBJ2-2, with TRBD2 as a possible D gene (5 bases). The length of the CDR3 is 15 residues. V was cut by 1 base and J by 5 bases, with 12 bases left in between. Per germline, CDR1 SGHRS and CDR2 YFSETQ. The CDR3 DNA reads as TGCGCCAGCAGCTTGCAACCCCCGGGGACCGGGGAGCTGTTTTTT. As protein: CASSLQPPGTGELFF.

The chain links TRBV5-1 to TRBJ2-1; TRBD1 agrees at 7 bases. The germline gives CDR1 SGHRS, CDR2 YFSETQ. V was clipped by 4 bases and J by 5 bases; unmatched bases: 12. The CDR3 is 16 amino acids. CDR3 loop: CASSQRDGRGNNEQFF. The CDR3 nucleotides read TGCGCCAGCAGCCAAAGGGATGGCAGGGGGAACAATGAGCAGTTCTTC.

The CDR3 is CASSTPARTGSYEQYF. CDR3 sequence (DNA): TGTGCCAGCAGTACTCCGGCCCGGACAGGCTCCTACGAGCAGTACTTC. J is TRBJ2-7 and V is TRBV27; the match to TRBD1 covers 7 bases. V was clipped by 5 bases and J by 0 bases; unmatched bases: 10. In germline, CDR1 is MNHEY, CDR2 SMNVEV (reference sequence). The CDR3 is 16 amino acids.

The J gene is TRBJ2-5, the V gene TRBV7-9, with D possibly TRBD2 on 5 matching bases. The length of the CDR3 is 14 residues. V lost 5 bases and J 1 base, leaving 11 bases between the germline ends. Germline V gene data show CDR1 as SEHNR and CDR2 as FQNEAQ (reference sequence). The CDR3 spells CASSPTRGQETQYF. CDR3 coding DNA: TGTGCCAGCAGCCCCACCCGGGGCCAAGAGACCCAGTACTTC.

This clonotype turned up a few times. V gene TRBV12-3 or TRBV12-4 combines with J gene TRBJ2-5; TRBD2 might be the D (5 bases). Deletions cut 6 bases from V and 0 bases from J, with 8 bases between. The CDR3 has 13 amino acids. CDR3 nucleotides: TGTGCCAGCAGCACTAGAAACCAAGAGACCCAGTACTTC. The encoded protein is CASSTRNQETQYF.

This clonotype was seen more than once but under ten times. J is TRBJ2-2 and V is TRBV4-3; no clear D. The germline V gene encodes CDR1 LGHNA and CDR2 YSLEER. The V and J ends lost 6 bases and 6 bases respectively, with 20 bases between them. CDR3 length: 16 residues. DNA of the CDR3: TGCGCCAGCAGTCCTTGGAATTCGGTTCGAGCCGGGGAGCTGTTTTTT. Translated: CASSPWNSVRAGELFF.